This is a list of T cell receptor beta chains from one sample in a study of blood T cell repertoires in COVID-19. Produced via immunoSEQ multiplex PCR; TCRdb's table is partial and in-frame only. The data show 250,000 to 300,000 clones, more than 85% seen once. Sequencing used peripheral blood. The receptors come from a man aged 35 to 55 with acute or convalescent COVID-19. The CDR3 runs from the conserved cysteine through the conserved F or W. The D gene is left open where the match is weak. Some rows have no size entry. The others give once, few or many, or a class for an expanded clone.

TGCAGTGCTAGTCGGGCAGGGCCAGAGACCCAGTACTTC,CSASRAGPETQYF,TRBJ2-5,NA,NA,TRBV20-1
TGCGCCAGCAGCCTCCCGGGGAGGGGAGGCACAGATACGCAGTATTTT,CASSLPGRGGTDTQYF,TRBJ2-3,TRBD2,NA,TRBV4-1
TGTGCCAGCAGCTCTTATGTCCGGGGGACTGAAGCTTTCTTT,CASSSYVRGTEAFF,TRBJ1-1,NA,NA,TRBV13
TGTGCCAGTATCCCGGGCGGGGGCGCGGTTACAGATACGCAGTATTTT,CASIPGGGAVTDTQYF,TRBJ2-3,NA,NA,TRBV19
TGTGCCAGCAGGCAGGGGCAGGAGTTGAACAATGAGCAGTTCTTC,CASRQGQELNNEQFF,TRBJ2-1,NA,NA,TRBV19
TGCGCCAGCAGTGAAACAGGGACGGAGCGGCAGTTCTTC,CASSETGTERQFF,TRBJ2-1,NA,few,TRBV10-1
TGCAGCGTTGTAACACAGGTCAGCTCCTACAATGAGCAGTTCTTC,CSVVTQVSSYNEQFF,TRBJ2-1,NA,NA,TRBV29-1
TGTGCCAGCAGCCAGGGGGCCCTTTACAATGAGCAGTTCTTC,CASSQGALYNEQFF,TRBJ2-1,TRBD1,NA,TRBV9
TGTGCCAGCAGCCCAGGAACCTACAGACAGCCGAATGAAAAACTGTTTTTT,CASSPGTYRQPNEKLFF,TRBJ1-4,NA,NA,TRBV5-4
TGTGCCAGCAGCATACTGCTTGAAGCTTTCTTT,CASSILLEAFF,TRBJ1-1,NA,NA,TRBV2
TGTGCCAGCAGTTACCCCAGGTCCCAGGGGAGCAATGAGCAGTTCTTC,CASSYPRSQGSNEQFF,TRBJ2-1,NA,once,TRBV2
TGTGCCAGCGGGGCGACACTCTTGGGTGAGCAGTTCTTC,CASGATLLGEQFF,TRBJ2-1,NA,NA,TRBV6-5
TGTGCCAGCAGGGGACAGGGAAACAATGAGCAGTTCTTC,CASRGQGNNEQFF,TRBJ2-1,TRBD1,NA,TRBV5-5
TGTGCCACCAGTGAGGGACAGGGTAACGCCGGGGAGCTGTTTTTT,CATSEGQGNAGELFF,TRBJ2-2,TRBD1,NA,TRBV24-1
TGTGCCAGCAGCTTAGGAGCCGGGAACACTGAAGCTTTCTTT,CASSLGAGNTEAFF,TRBJ1-1,NA,NA,TRBV5-4
TGTGCCAGCAGCGTGGACAGAAACATGGCTTTCTTT,CASSVDRNMAFF,TRBJ1-1,NA,NA,TRBV12-3/TRBV12-4
TGTGCCAGCAGTCCCGGGTGGCACACGAACACTGAAGCTTTCTTT,CASSPGWHTNTEAFF,TRBJ1-1,NA,NA,TRBV6-5
TGTGCCAGCAGCATTCCCGGGACTAGCGGGCCGGGCGATGAGCAGTTCTTC,CASSIPGTSGPGDEQFF,TRBJ2-1,TRBD2,NA,TRBV5-4
TGTGCCAGCAGCCCAATGTTAGGGACAGCGTTAGCCTACGAGCAGTACTTC,CASSPMLGTALAYEQYF,TRBJ2-7,TRBD1,once,TRBV14
TGTGCCAGCAGTGAGGGGGTAGCGGCCCTGCGCTCCTACAATGAGCAGTTCTTC,CASSEGVAALRSYNEQFF,TRBJ2-1,NA,once,TRBV2
TGTGCCAGTAGTATCGGAGGGCCCCGATACAATGAGCAGTTCTTC,CASSIGGPRYNEQFF,TRBJ2-1,NA,NA,TRBV19
TGTGCCAGCAGCTTAGAAGGGGGCCGAAACACCATATATTTT,CASSLEGGRNTIYF,TRBJ1-3,TRBD1,NA,TRBV7-2
TGTGCCAGCAGCTTAGACAGGCCAACCCTCCACTTT,CASSLDRPTLHF,TRBJ1-6,NA,NA,TRBV28
TGTGCCAGCAAGGCAGGACAACTCTATGGCTACACCTTC,CASKAGQLYGYTF,TRBJ1-2,NA,once,TRBV6-5
TGTGCCAGCAGCTTGGGCGGACAGGGAAGGGTTTCACCCCTCCACTTT,CASSLGGQGRVSPLHF,TRBJ1-6,TRBD1,NA,TRBV5-4
TGTGCCAGCAGCCTCTCCCCCCTGTCGAATGAGCAGTTCTTC,CASSLSPLSNEQFF,TRBJ2-1,NA,NA,TRBV5-6
TGTGCCAGCAGTTACGCAACGACAGGGGGGAACGAGCAGTACTTC,CASSYATTGGNEQYF,TRBJ2-7,TRBD1,NA,TRBV6-5
TGTGCCAGCAGTTCCTTGGACAGGGGTTATGGCTACACCTTC,CASSSLDRGYGYTF,TRBJ1-2,TRBD1,NA,TRBV3-1/TRBV3-2
TGTGCCAGCAGCGTAGTTAGGACAGGTGGGTCTGAAGCTTTCTTT,CASSVVRTGGSEAFF,TRBJ1-1,TRBD1,once,TRBV9
TGTGCCAGCAGCGTGACTAGCGGGGGGGCCCGCACAGATACGCAGTATTTT,CASSVTSGGARTDTQYF,TRBJ2-3,TRBD2,NA,TRBV9
TGTGCCAGCAGCTTGAGGGCGGGGGCGCAATACGAGCAGTACTTC,CASSLRAGAQYEQYF,TRBJ2-7,NA,NA,TRBV5-4
TGCGCCAGCAGCCCGGGACCCGGGGGTGAGCAGTTCTTC,CASSPGPGGEQFF,TRBJ2-1,NA,NA,TRBV5-1
TGTGCCAGCAGCTCCGGGACTAGAGGGGATTTT,CASSSGTRGDF,TRBJ2-3,TRBD2,NA,TRBV11-2
TGTGCCACCAGTGAACGGGGACAGGGGGCACAGAATCAGCCCCAGCATTTT,CATSERGQGAQNQPQHF,TRBJ1-5,TRBD1,few,TRBV24-1
TGTGCCAGCAGCCAAGATCACGGGGGTAGGCGAGCTTTCTTT,CASSQDHGGRRAFF,TRBJ1-1,NA,NA,TRBV3-1/TRBV3-2
TGCAGCGTTACCTGGACAGGGAAGGATACGCAGTATTTT,CSVTWTGKDTQYF,TRBJ2-3,TRBD1,NA,TRBV29-1
TGTGCCAGCAGCTTAGTTCAGGGCCCGAACAATGAGCAGTTCTTC,CASSLVQGPNNEQFF,TRBJ2-1,NA,NA,TRBV7-9
TGCGCCAGCAGCCAAGAATTAGCTAGCACAGATACGCAGTATTTT,CASSQELASTDTQYF,TRBJ2-3,NA,NA,TRBV4-1
TGTGCCAGCAGCCATGGGGGGGAGCAGTTCTTC,CASSHGGEQFF,TRBJ2-1,NA,NA,TRBV3-1/TRBV3-2
TGTGCCAGCAGTGAATTGCAGGGTCTCACAGATACGCAGTATTTT,CASSELQGLTDTQYF,TRBJ2-3,NA,NA,TRBV2
TGTGCCAGCTCACCACAAGAGGCAGATGAAAAACTGTTTTTT,CASSPQEADEKLFF,TRBJ1-4,NA,NA,TRBV18